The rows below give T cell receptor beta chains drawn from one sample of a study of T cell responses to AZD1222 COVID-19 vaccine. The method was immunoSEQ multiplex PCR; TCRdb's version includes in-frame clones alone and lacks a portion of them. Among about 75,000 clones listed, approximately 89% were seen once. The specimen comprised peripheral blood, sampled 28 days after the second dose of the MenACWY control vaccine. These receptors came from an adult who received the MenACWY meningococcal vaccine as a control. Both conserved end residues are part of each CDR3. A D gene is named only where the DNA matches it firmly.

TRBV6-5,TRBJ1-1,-,CASRTSRGTEAFF
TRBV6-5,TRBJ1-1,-,CASRAGRGDWTEAFF
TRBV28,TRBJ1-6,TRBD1,CASNVGTGPNSPLHF
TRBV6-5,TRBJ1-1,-,CATCLGFRAFF
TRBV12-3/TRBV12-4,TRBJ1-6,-,CASRGASSPLHF
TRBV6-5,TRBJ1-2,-,CASSPGGWSSYTF
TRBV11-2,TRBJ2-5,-,CASSPRDGWETQYF
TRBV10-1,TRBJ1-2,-,CASSEFLPGVGFPSYGYTF
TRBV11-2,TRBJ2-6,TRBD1,CASSLTGTGANVLTF
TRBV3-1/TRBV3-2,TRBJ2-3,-,CASSQGASPSTDTQYF
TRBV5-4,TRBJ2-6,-,CASHLWGFSGANVLTF
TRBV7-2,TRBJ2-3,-,CASSLWGLGTDTQYF
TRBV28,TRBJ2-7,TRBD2,CASSSAGGQYF
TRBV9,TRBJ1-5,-,CASSVDQGNQPQHF
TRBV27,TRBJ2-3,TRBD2,CASTLAGGRTDTQYF
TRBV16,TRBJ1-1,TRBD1,CASSQGQGLNTEAFF
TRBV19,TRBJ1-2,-,CASSFRGAPSGYTF
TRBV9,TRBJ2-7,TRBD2,CASSVAAGVNEQYF
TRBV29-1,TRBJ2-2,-,CSVFGTWNTGELFF
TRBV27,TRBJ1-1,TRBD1,CASSPGQGGTEAFF
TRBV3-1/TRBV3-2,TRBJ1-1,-,CASSQVQNTEAFF
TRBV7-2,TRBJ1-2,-,CASSLGGTNSNYGYTF